Presented here are 28 T cell receptor beta chains from one specimen sequenced in a study of T cells in Graves' hyperthyroidism and ophthalmopathy. TCR beta CDR3 region amplification was performed from RNA transcripts. The TCR CDR3 first-round RT-PCR relied on the HTBI primer set. TCRdb re-analysed the multiplex PCR reads in MiXCR, keeping a single row per CDR3 protein. The sample has 370,000 or so distinct CDR3 sequences, around 25% seen once; the top ten hold around 79%. The specimen was blood. These receptors were collected from a man aged 50-60 years with Graves' hyperthyroidism.

This clonotype appeared many times. The chain uses TRBV7-3 and TRBJ2-6; D unresolved. The CDR3 has 15 residues. The V and J ends lost 6 bases and 0 bases respectively, with 9 bases between them. Germline V gene sequence: CDR1 SGHTA, CDR2 FQGTGA. The DNA of the CDR3 is TGTGCCAGCAGTCTCACCAGCTCTGGGGCCAACGTCCTGACTTTC. This gives the protein CASSLTSSGANVLTF.

The genes are TRBV3-1 and TRBJ1-2, with TRBD1 matching 7 bases. The CDR3 runs 15 residues. The junction had 9 bases not matched to a gene; V was cut back by 4 bases and J by 4 bases. Germline values: CDR1 LGHDT, CDR2 YNNKEL (reference sequence). CDR3 sequence: CASSRQTGEAYGYTF. The DNA of the CDR3 is TGTGCCAGCAGCCGGCAAACAGGGGAGGCCTATGGCTACACCTTC.

Here the CDR3 reads CASSYPTGKGGSYEQFF. The CDR3 DNA is TGTGCCAGCAGTTACCCGACGGGTAAGGGGGGGAGCTATGAGCAGTTCTTC. This chain joins TRBV6-2 or TRBV6-3 and TRBJ2-1, with D maybe TRBD2 (7 bases). From germline, CDR1 is MNHEY and CDR2 SVGEGT. This CDR3 region has 17 residues. V was pared by 2 bases and J by 8 bases, with 22 bases between.

This clonotype was counted between two and nine times. The rearrangement joins TRBV5-1 to TRBJ2-1; unclear D gene. V lost 7 bases and J lost 0, with 11 bases in between. CDR1 is SGHRS and CDR2 is YFSETQ in the germline V gene. The CDR3 loop spans 14 amino acids. The CDR3 coding sequence is TGCGCCAGCTGTGACGGAGACTCCTACAATGAGCAGTTCTTC. This codes for CASCDGDSYNEQFF.

The J gene is TRBJ2-1, the V gene TRBV5-1; TRBD1 might be the D (6 bases). The V gene lost 3 bases and the J gene lost 0 bases, with 10 bases spanning the gap. The CDR3 totals 15 residues. CDR1 SGHRS and CDR2 YFSETQ come from the germline V gene. The CDR3 region has the DNA TGCGCCAGCAGCTCCGGGGACAACTCCTACAATGAGCAGTTCTTC. Translation: CASSSGDNSYNEQFF.

This chain connects TRBV19 to TRBJ1-2; no clear D gene. Germline V gene lookup returns CDR1 LNHDA and CDR2 SQIVND (reference sequence). Trimming stripped 3 bases from V and 8 bases from J, with 19 bases between. The CDR3 extends over 15 amino acids. The CDR3 DNA reads as TGTGCCAGTAGTATGGCCGGGAGAGGGCTTTTGGGCTACACCTTC. Amino acid sequence: CASSMAGRGLLGYTF. The variable domain in full, with the rest retrieved from reference TRBV19 and TRBJ1-2, is DGGITQSPKYLFRKEGQNVTLSCEQNLNHDAMYWYRQDPGQGLRLIYYSQIVNDFQKGDIAEGYSVSREKKESFPLTVTSAQKNPTAFYLCASSMAGRGLLGYTFGSGTRLTVV.

This chain links TRBV5-6 with TRBJ2-5; TRBD1 might be the D (6 bases). This CDR3 is 15 amino acids long. The V gene's germline CDR1 is SGHDT and CDR2 YYEEEE. The V and J ends lost 4 bases and 5 bases respectively, with 18 bases between them. This chain's CDR3 is CASSPKYRELETQYF. The CDR3 nucleotides are TGTGCCAGCAGCCCAAAATACAGGGAGTTGGAGACCCAGTACTTC.

This clonotype appeared once. The V and J genes are TRBV2 and TRBJ2-3, with 10 nucleotides matching TRBD2. CDR3 length: 16 residues. V lost 3 bases to trimming and J lost 5 bases; unmatched junction nucleotides: 8. Germline V gene data show CDR1 as SNHLY and CDR2 as FYNNEI. This CDR3 reads CASSDDLAGGLDTQYF. For the CDR3, the DNA is TGTGCCAGCAGTGACGACTTAGCGGGAGGATTAGATACGCAGTATTTT.

This clonotype was observed at least ten times. The chain employs TRBV12-3 or TRBV12-4 and TRBJ2-2, with D unresolved. The CDR3 loop spans 14 amino acids. The V end lost 1 base, the J end lost 0 bases, and 3 bases lay between the germline ends. DNA of the CDR3: TGTGCCAGCAGTTTAGGGACGAACACCGGGGAGCTGTTTTTT. It codes for CASSLGTNTGELFF.

The J gene is TRBJ2-1, the V gene TRBV3-1; no clear D gene. Germline CDR1 LGHDT, CDR2 YNNKEL (reference sequence). V shed 6 bases and J shed 6 bases, with 15 bases lying between them. This CDR3 is 14 amino acids long. The CDR3 DNA sequence: TGTGCCAGCAGTTTAAACGGGTCCCCCAATGAGCAGTTCTTC. Translation gives CASSLNGSPNEQFF.

The chain couples TRBV20-1 to TRBJ2-3, with D perhaps matching TRBD2 (6 bases). Trimming pared 5 bases from V and 1 base from J, leaving 16 bases between. Per the germline V gene, CDR1 is DFQATT and CDR2 is SNEGSKA (reference sequence). The CDR3 length is 15 residues. The CDR3 is CSAAPTGGGTDTQYF. CDR3 coding DNA: TGCAGTGCTGCCCCGACGGGCGGGGGCACAGATACGCAGTATTTT.

The chain is built from TRBV12-3 or TRBV12-4 and TRBJ2-7; D is undetermined. The CDR3 has 13 amino acids. With 7 bases removed from V and 0 bases from J, the gap between germline ends came to 10 bases. The CDR3 reads CASKTRSSYEQYF. The CDR3 DNA follows: TGTGCCAGCAAGACACGTAGCTCCTACGAGCAGTACTTC.

The chain is built from TRBV7-9 and TRBJ2-7; 10 nucleotides line up with TRBD1. The CDR3 totals 15 residues. Per germline, CDR1 SEHNR and CDR2 FQNEAQ (reference sequence). The V segment lost 4 bases and the J segment 3 bases; nucleotides outside the gene matches: 6. The CDR3 protein is CASSSPRDRGYEQYF. The CDR3 bases are TGTGCCAGCAGCTCCCCCCGGGACAGGGGCTACGAGCAGTACTTC.

In the case of this clonotype: This may be a read error, as it is one base from a much larger clone. For the CDR3, the DNA is TGTGCCAGCAGCCTCGATGTGGAGAGCACTGAAGCTTTCTTT. Translating it yields CASSLDVESTEAFF. The rearrangement links TRBV3-1 to TRBJ1-1; no definite D call. The length of the CDR3 is 14 residues. Germline CDR1 reads LGHDT; CDR2 reads YNNKEL (reference sequence). The V and J ends lost 4 bases and 4 bases respectively, with 13 bases between them. The full variable domain, its missing parts supplied by reference TRBV3-1 and TRBJ1-1, is DTAVSQTPKYLVTQMGNDKSIKCEQNLGHDTMYWYKQDSKKFLKIMFSYNNKELIINETVPNRFSPKSPDKAHLNLHINSLELGDSAVYFCASSLDVESTEAFFGQGTRLTVV.

Worth noting for this clonotype: A much larger clone differs by one base, so this may be a read error. The rearrangement joins TRBV11-3 to TRBJ2-7; D perhaps matches TRBD2 (5 bases). The CDR3 contains 12 residues. V dropped 3 bases and J dropped 3 bases, with 6 bases sitting between them. The V gene's germline CDR1 is SGHNT and CDR2 YENEEA. The CDR3 protein is CASSLDFYEQYF. CDR3 DNA sequence: TGTGCCAGCAGCTTGGACTTCTACGAGCAGTACTTC.

A single count supports this clonotype. The chain couples TRBV5-1 to TRBJ1-2; D call uncertain. The CDR3 is 15 amino acids. Germline V gene lookup returns CDR1 SGHRS and CDR2 YFSETQ. V lost 0 bases, J lost 2 bases, and 11 bases lay in between. CDR3 sequence (DNA): TGCGCCAGCAGCTTGGGGGTTTCGGCGAACTATGGCTACACCTTC. It encodes CASSLGVSANYGYTF.

This clonotype was seen more than once but under ten times. The chain combines TRBV28 with TRBJ1-5, with unresolved D. V shed 2 bases and J shed 5 bases, with 10 bases lying between them. This CDR3 is built from 14 residues. Germline CDR1 reads MDHEN; CDR2 reads SYDVKM. CDR3 in DNA: TGTGCCAGCAGTTTAGTAAGCGCCTATCAGCCCCAGCATTTT. Amino acid sequence: CASSLVSAYQPQHF.

This clonotype was seen ten or more times. The chain joins TRBV3-1 to TRBJ2-5; D not resolved. This CDR3 has 13 residues. Trimming shortened V by 6 bases and J by 2 bases, and 10 bases separated the two germline ends. The germline V gene has CDR1 LGHDT and CDR2 YNNKEL (reference sequence). CDR3 DNA sequence: TGTGCCAGCAGTACCGGACCACAAGAGACCCAGTACTTC. This encodes CASSTGPQETQYF.

This clonotype occurred a few times. CDR3 loop: CASSSNGVYMNTEAFF. CDR3 coding DNA: TGTGCCAGCAGCTCAAACGGGGTTTACATGAACACTGAAGCTTTCTTT. This chain uses TRBV5-4 with TRBJ1-1; D gene ambiguous. The CDR3 consists of 16 residues. The ends were cut back, 3 bases at V and 0 bases at J, with 15 bases in the middle. Germline V gives CDR1 SGHNT, CDR2 YYREEE (reference sequence).

This clonotype came up a few times. This sequence joins TRBV2 and TRBJ2-3; D not certain. The CDR3 spans 16 residues. Trimming shortened V by 5 bases and J by 2 bases, and 17 bases separated the two germline ends. The V gene's germline CDR1 is SNHLY and CDR2 FYNNEI. The CDR3 loop is CASSSNPARITDTQYF. As DNA, the CDR3 is TGTGCCAGCAGTTCAAATCCTGCCCGAATCACAGATACGCAGTATTTT.

Regarding this clonotype: Sequence at one end of the junction differs from germline and may be a read error. The chain has TRBV5-5 and TRBJ2-5; 10 positions agree with TRBD2. The CDR3 loop spans 15 amino acids. The V gene's germline CDR1 is SGHKS and CDR2 YYEKEE (reference sequence). DNA of the CDR3: TGCGCCAGCAGTTCAGGGACTAGCGTACAAGAGACCCAGTACTTC. Amino acids: CASSSGTSVQETQYF.

V and J are TRBV7-2 and TRBJ2-1; 9 positions match TRBD2. Germline V gene data show CDR1 as SGHTA and CDR2 as FQGNSA. V shed 6 bases and J 10 bases; nucleotides not matched to a gene: 7. This CDR3 is 13 amino acids long. Here the CDR3 reads CASRGLAGREQFF. CDR3 nucleotide sequence: TGTGCCAGCAGGGGACTAGCCGGGAGGGAGCAGTTCTTC.

J is TRBJ2-1 and V is TRBV28; 7 bases agree with TRBD1. Trimming removed 7 bases from V and 15 bases from J; junction bases left unmatched: 15. The CDR3 sequence is 13 residues long. Germline-derived CDR1 and CDR2 are MDHEN and SYDVKM. CDR3 DNA: TGTGCCAGCACCGTACAGGGGCCCCATTTTCTGTTCTTC. This codes for CASTVQGPHFLFF.

The chain couples TRBV2 to TRBJ2-1; 8 bases line up with TRBD2. CDR1 is SNHLY, CDR2 FYNNEI, per germline. V lost 5 bases and J lost 11; bases outside the gene matches: 5. This CDR3 has 12 amino acids. CDR3 amino acids: CASSKRGGKQFF. CDR3 sequence (DNA): TGTGCCAGCAGTAAACGGGGGGGCAAGCAGTTCTTC. Supplemented by reference TRBV2 and TRBJ2-1, the full variable domain reads EPEVTQTPSHQVTQMGQEVILRCVPISNHLYFYWYRQILGQKVEFLVSFYNNEISEKSEIFDDQFSVERPDGSNFTLKIRSTKLEDSAMYFCASSKRGGKQFFGPGTRLTVL.

The chain couples TRBV20-1 to TRBJ2-3; D is ambiguous. Trimming removed 3 bases from V and 4 bases from J, with 11 bases in between. Germline V gene data show CDR1 as DFQATT and CDR2 as SNEGSKA (reference sequence). This CDR3 has 13 amino acids. The CDR3 DNA is TGCAGTGCTAGTGAAGATTCCCCAGATACGCAGTATTTT. Residues: CSASEDSPDTQYF.

This clonotype was detected only a few times. The V call is TRBV20-1, the J call TRBJ2-7; 8 bases agree with TRBD2. There are 15 residues in the CDR3. Germline values: CDR1 DFQATT, CDR2 SNEGSKA (reference sequence). Losses at the gene ends were 4 bases for V and 2 bases for J; bases not matched to a gene: 10. The CDR3 sequence: CSATGGLAGPYEQYF. As DNA, the CDR3 is TGCAGTGCTACGGGGGGATTAGCGGGACCCTACGAGCAGTACTTC.

This clonotype has just a few counts. The chain links TRBV24-1 to TRBJ2-5, with TRBD1 matching over 8 bases. From germline, CDR1 is KGHDR and CDR2 SFDVKD. This CDR3 comprises 15 residues. Trimming took 3 bases from V and 5 from J; bases not matched to a gene: 7. The CDR3 DNA reads as TGTGCCACCAGTGATCAGGGGGCACGAGGGGAGACCCAGTACTTC. Residues: CATSDQGARGETQYF.

This clonotype showed up many times. This chain joins TRBV7-9 and TRBJ2-5, with D perhaps TRBD2 (6 bases). Germline values: CDR1 SEHNR, CDR2 FQNEAQ (reference sequence). V was cut by 5 bases and J by 5 bases, with 12 bases left in between. The CDR3 extends over 13 amino acids. Here the CDR3 reads CASSPAGSETQYF. DNA of the CDR3: TGTGCCAGCAGCCCGGCGGGGAGCGAGACCCAGTACTTC. The full variable domain, completed using reference TRBV7-9 and TRBJ2-5, is DTGVSQNPRHKITKRGQNVTFRCDPISEHNRLYWYRQTLGQGPEFLTYFQNEAQLEKSRLLSDRFSAERPKGSFSTLEIQRTEQGDSAMYLCASSPAGSETQYFGPGTRLLVL.